These 2 T cell receptor beta chains were sequenced from one sample in a study of cytomegalovirus exposure and HLA in healthy donors. Primers: 60 Vbeta forward and 13 Jbeta reverse. The table came from immunoSEQ multiplex PCR; TCRdb's copy has only in-frame clones and leaves some out. In the table there are under 85,000 clones, roughly 70% of which are singletons. Sequencing used PBMCs. Receptor source: a woman aged 25 to 39 in good health and CMV-seronegative.

This clone turned up a few times. This rearrangement joins TRBV5-6 to TRBJ2-7; D ambiguous. Trimming left V 4 bases short and J 6 bases short, with 17 bases between. The CDR3 spans 14 residues. Germline CDR1 SGHDT, CDR2 YYEEEE. This CDR3 is CASSHQNGFGEQYF. DNA of the CDR3: TGTGCCAGCAGCCATCAAAACGGGTTCGGCGAGCAGTACTTC.

The genes are TRBV2 and TRBJ1-3; 7 bases align to TRBD1. The V and J ends lost 8 bases and 2 bases, in that order; junction bases with no gene match: 3. The CDR3 consists of 13 residues. Germline V gene sequence: CDR1 SNHLY, CDR2 FYNNEI. CDR3 protein: CASGDSPGNTIYF. CDR3 coding DNA: TGTGCCAGCGGGGACAGTCCTGGAAACACCATATATTTT.